What follows are 2 T cell receptor beta chains derived from one specimen sequenced in a study of T-cell reconstitution after alpha-beta-depleted transplantation in children. Study-level points and caveats: Reported findings indicate that, about two months after transplant, alpha-beta T cells came from several hundred expanded clones, which were derived from non-depleted graft cells.

Unique molecular identifiers were incorporated into the prepared TCRbeta library. One entry per CDR3 protein, called by TCRdb with MiXCR from the PCR reads. The sample yields around 31,000 distinct CDR3 sequences, around 6.6% seen once. These receptors' antigens are unknown. The sequencing here drew on peripheral blood, taken 60 days after TCRalphabeta/CD19-depleted stem cell transplant. The receptors were gathered from a child younger than two who had a stem cell transplant for acute myeloid leukemia, so the T cells may come from the graft donor.

This clonotype occurred many times. The chain carries TRBV10-3 and TRBJ2-7; the D gene is possibly TRBD1 (5 bases). Germline V gene sequence: CDR1 ENHRY, CDR2 SYGVKD. Trimming shortened V by 3 bases and J by 6 bases, and 6 bases separated the two germline ends. CDR3 length equals 11 residues. DNA of the CDR3: TGTGCCATCAGTGAAAGGGGCGAGCAGTACTTC. Residues: CAISERGEQYF.

The DNA for the CDR3 is TGTGCCAGCAGCTTCGGGGGATTTTTCACGCCTGGGCTCGAAAAAGAGACCCAGTACTTC. Its protein is CASSFGGFFTPGLEKETQYF. The genes are TRBV11-2 and TRBJ2-5; D is possibly TRBD2 (6 bases). The CDR3 has 20 residues. Germline V gene lookup returns CDR1 SGHAT and CDR2 FQNNGV. V lost 3 bases and J 3 bases, leaving 29 bases between the germline ends.